The subject of this entry is one T cell receptor beta chain. The data derive from a study of blood T cell dynamics during melanoma immunotherapy. The germline V gene has CDR1 LGHNA and CDR2 YNFKEQ. Trimming left V 0 bases short and J 5 bases short, with 10 bases between. The CDR3 consists of 15 residues. Regarding time point: pre-treatment baseline. Blood was drawn before treatment and at week 3 after checkpoint blockade. Here immunoSEQ multiplex PCR was the method, and the copy in TCRdb shows in-frame clones only, minus some. The table lists 20,000 to 30,000 clones, roughly 89% of them singletons. The source of this sequence is a human donor with melanoma. The chain carries TRBV4-2 and TRBJ2-2, with D possibly being TRBD2 (6 bases). Sequencing used blood, obtained from a patient treated with checkpoint blockade. Written as DNA, the CDR3 is TGTGCCAGCAGCCAAGATCTGGGGGGTACCGGGGAGCTGTTTTTT. Translating it yields CASSQDLGGTGELFF.